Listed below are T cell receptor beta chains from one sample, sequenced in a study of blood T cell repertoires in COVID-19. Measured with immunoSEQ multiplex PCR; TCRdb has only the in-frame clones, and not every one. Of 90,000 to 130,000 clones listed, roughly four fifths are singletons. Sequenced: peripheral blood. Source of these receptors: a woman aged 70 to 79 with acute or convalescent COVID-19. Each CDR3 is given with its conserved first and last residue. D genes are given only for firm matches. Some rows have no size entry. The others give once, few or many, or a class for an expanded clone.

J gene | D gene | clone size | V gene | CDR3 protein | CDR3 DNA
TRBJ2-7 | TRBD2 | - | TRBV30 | CAWSVQLAGGPGDGGEQYF | TGTGCCTGGAGTGTTCAACTAGCGGGAGGGCCCGGTGACGGCGGAGAGCAGTACTTC
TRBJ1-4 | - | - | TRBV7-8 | CASSPPRGTNEKLFF | TGTGCCAGCAGCCCCCCCCGGGGAACTAATGAAAAACTGTTTTTT
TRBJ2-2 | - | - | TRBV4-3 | CASSLQGNTGELFF | TGCGCCAGCAGCCTACAGGGGAACACCGGGGAGCTGTTTTTT
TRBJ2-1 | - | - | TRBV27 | CASSPRDSSYNEQFF | TGTGCCAGCAGCCCCCGGGACTCCTCGTACAATGAGCAGTTCTTC
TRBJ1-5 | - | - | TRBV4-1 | CASSQRNIPGNNQPQHF | TGCGCCAGCAGCCAAAGAAACATACCGGGGAACAATCAGCCCCAGCATTTT
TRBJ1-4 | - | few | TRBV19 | CASSQPGHLLGELFF | TGTGCCAGTAGCCAACCGGGACACCTCCTGGGGGAACTGTTTTTT
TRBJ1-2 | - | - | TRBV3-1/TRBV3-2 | CASSPSGDPRRGYTF | TGTGCCAGCAGCCCCTCGGGGGACCCCCGCCGGGGCTACACCTTC
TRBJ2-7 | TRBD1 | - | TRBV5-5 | CASSPGQGSQYEQYF | TGTGCCAGCAGCCCGGGACAGGGGTCTCAGTACGAGCAGTACTTC
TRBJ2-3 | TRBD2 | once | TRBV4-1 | CASSWTSITDTQYF | TGCGCCAGCAGCTGGACTAGCATCACAGATACGCAGTATTTT
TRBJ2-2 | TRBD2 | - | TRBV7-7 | CASSSGGDYTGELFF | TGTGCTAGCAGCTCTGGGGGGGATTACACCGGGGAGCTGTTTTTT
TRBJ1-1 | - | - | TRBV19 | CASRRYPEILNTEAFF | TGTGCCAGTAGACGCTACCCTGAAATTCTGAACACTGAAGCTTTCTTT
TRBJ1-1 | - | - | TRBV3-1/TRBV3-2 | CASSQDNRGETFF | TGTGCCAGCAGCCAAGACAATCGCGGTGAGACTTTCTTT
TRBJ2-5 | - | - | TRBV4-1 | CASSQDRGHQETQYF | TGCGCCAGCAGCCAAGACCGCGGGCATCAAGAGACCCAGTACTTC
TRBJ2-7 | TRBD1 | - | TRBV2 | CASSAGQGVTFLYF | TGTGCCAGCAGTGCCGGACAGGGGGTCACTTTTTTGTACTTC
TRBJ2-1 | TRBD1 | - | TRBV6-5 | CASSYSTGRQFF | TGTGCCAGCAGTTACTCGACAGGGAGGCAGTTCTTC
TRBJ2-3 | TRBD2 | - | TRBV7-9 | CASSLAGLEDTQYF | TGTGCCAGCAGCTTAGCGGGACTAGAGGATACGCAGTATTTT
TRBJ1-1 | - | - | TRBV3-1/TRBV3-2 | CASSFTGYAFF | TGTGCCAGCAGCTTTACAGGGTACGCTTTCTTT
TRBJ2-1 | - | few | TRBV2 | CASSERQGPDNEQFF | TGTGCCAGCAGTGAAAGGCAGGGGCCAGACAATGAGCAGTTCTTC
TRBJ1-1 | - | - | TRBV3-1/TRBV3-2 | CASSYPRPEAAGRTEAFF | TGTGCCAGCAGCTACCCCCGTCCAGAAGCGGCGGGGCGGACTGAAGCTTTCTTT
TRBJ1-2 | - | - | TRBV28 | CATPEAGGGYTF | TGTGCCACCCCGGAGGCAGGCGGTGGCTACACCTTC
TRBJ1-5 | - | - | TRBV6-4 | CASSRGVNQPQHF | TGTGCCAGCAGCCGAGGCGTTAACCAGCCCCAGCATTTT
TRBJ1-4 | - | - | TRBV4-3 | CASSQDRGTTATNEKLFF | TGCGCCAGCAGCCAAGACCGGGGAACTACAGCAACTAATGAAAAACTGTTTTTT
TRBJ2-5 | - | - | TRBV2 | CASSDSQGRVETQYF | TGTGCCAGCAGTGATAGTCAGGGGAGAGTGGAGACCCAGTACTTC
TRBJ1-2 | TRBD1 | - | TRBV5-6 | CASSTPGQGFSYGYTF | TGTGCCAGCAGCACACCGGGACAGGGGTTTTCCTATGGCTACACCTTC
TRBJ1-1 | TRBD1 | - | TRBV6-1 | CASSELQGGTEAFF | TGTGCCAGCAGTGAATTACAGGGGGGCACTGAAGCTTTCTTT
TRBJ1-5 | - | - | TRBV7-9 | CASSSSTGYSNQPQHF | TGTGCCAGCAGCTCGTCGACGGGATATAGCAATCAGCCCCAGCATTTT
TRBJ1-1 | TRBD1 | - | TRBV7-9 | CASSGGAGQGMIRNTEAFF | TGTGCCAGCAGCGGCGGGGCCGGACAGGGAATGATAAGGAACACTGAAGCTTTCTTT
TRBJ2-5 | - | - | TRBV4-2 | CASSQDRGSLGTQYF | TGTGCCAGCAGCCAAGATCGAGGGTCCCTGGGGACCCAGTACTTC
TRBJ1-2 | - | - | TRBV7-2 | CASSLATGPRGYTF | TGTGCCAGCAGCCTAGCCACAGGGCCGAGGGGCTACACCTTC
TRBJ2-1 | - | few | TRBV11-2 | CASSPRGAWNEQFF | TGTGCCAGCAGCCCCCGGGGGGCGTGGAATGAGCAGTTCTTC
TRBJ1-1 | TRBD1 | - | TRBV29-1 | CSSLLGQGGTEAFF | TGCAGCTCCCTTTTAGGACAGGGAGGGACTGAAGCTTTCTTT
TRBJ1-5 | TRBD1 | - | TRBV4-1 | CASSRPGTGSNQPQHF | TGCGCCAGCAGCCGTCCCGGGACAGGTAGCAATCAGCCCCAGCATTTT
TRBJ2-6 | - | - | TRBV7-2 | CASSLLNSGANVLTF | TGTGCCAGCAGCTTGCTAAACTCTGGGGCCAACGTCCTGACTTTC
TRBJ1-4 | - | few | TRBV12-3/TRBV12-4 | CASSPGEKLFF | TGTGCCAGCAGTCCAGGTGAAAAACTGTTTTTT